These 26 T cell receptor beta chains came from one sample sequenced in a study of T cells after somatic rescue of genetic block. Sequencing was performed with immunoSEQ multiplex PCR; in TCRdb, only in-frame clones are kept and a portion is missing. The repertoire holds about 72,000 clones, about nine tenths seen once, with about 3% in the top ten. Sequenced material: peripheral blood mononuclear cells (PBMCs). The receptors shown here come from a man aged 30 to 39.

The chain links TRBV9 to TRBJ1-4; D not resolved. Germline assignment: CDR1 SGDLS and CDR2 YYNGEE. The CDR3 is 14 residues long. Deletions cut 2 bases from V and 8 bases from J, with 13 bases between. This CDR3 reads CASSVGPREEKLFF. The CDR3 region has the DNA TGTGCCAGCAGCGTCGGCCCCCGGGAAGAAAAACTGTTTTTT.

The V and J genes are TRBV10-2 and TRBJ2-7; D gene uncertain. Germline loops: CDR1 WSHSY, CDR2 SAAADI. The CDR3 is made up of 15 amino acids. The germline V and J ends were trimmed by 3 bases and 3 bases, with 15 bases remaining between them. The CDR3 nucleotides read TGCGCCAGCAGTGAATCGGCCAACTTGAACTACGAGCAGTACTTC. This codes for CASSESANLNYEQYF.

The chain has TRBV15 and TRBJ2-5; the D gene could be TRBD1 or TRBD2 (6 bases each). The V gene's germline CDR1 is LNHNV and CDR2 YYDKDF (reference sequence). The CDR3 runs 16 residues. Trimming removed 3 bases at V and 1 base at J, with 15 bases between. Written as DNA, the CDR3 is TGTGCCACCAGCAGTGGAGGGACAATTCGCCAAGAGACCCAGTACTTC. Translation gives CATSSGGTIRQETQYF.

This clone was detected only once. The J gene is TRBJ2-5, the V gene TRBV7-9; D tentatively reads TRBD1 or TRBD2 (6 bases each). Germline V gene data show CDR1 as SEHNR and CDR2 as FQNEAQ (reference sequence). V was clipped by 0 bases and J by 5 bases, with 7 bases between them. The CDR3 totals 13 residues. The CDR3 nucleotides read TGTGCCAGCAGCTTAGCGGGGGGCGAGACCCAGTACTTC. Translating it yields CASSLAGGETQYF.

V and J are TRBV28 and TRBJ2-7; TRBD2 aligns across 10 bases. The germline V gene has CDR1 MDHEN and CDR2 SYDVKM. The CDR3 is 17 amino acids. Trimming removed 2 bases from V and 2 bases from J; junction bases left unmatched: 9. CDR3 loop: CASSLLAPTSGAYEQYF. In nucleotides, the CDR3 is TGTGCCAGCAGTTTACTGGCCCCCACTAGCGGGGCCTACGAGCAGTACTTC.

This chain uses TRBV15 with TRBJ2-5; 11 nucleotides align to TRBD2. After removal of 1 base from V and 4 bases from J, the junction contained 5 bases not matched to a gene. From germline, CDR1 is LNHNV and CDR2 YYDKDF (reference sequence). This CDR3 comprises 16 residues. The CDR3 region has the DNA TGTGCCACCAGCAGAGGTAGCGGGAGGGCCCGAGAGACCCAGTACTTC. It specifies CATSRGSGRARETQYF.

V and J are TRBV4-1 and TRBJ1-4, with a possible D match to TRBD1 (6 bases). The ends were cut back, 3 bases at V and 8 bases at J, with 22 bases in the middle. The CDR3 loop spans 17 amino acids. Germline V gives CDR1 MGHRA, CDR2 YSYEKL. In DNA, the CDR3 is TGCGCCAGCAGCCACAACGCAAGACAGGTCTCGGAGGAAAAACTGTTTTTT. Protein: CASSHNARQVSEEKLFF.

A remark on this clone: The DNA is omitted, as the CDR3 cannot be located on it reliably, and the CDR3 follows TCRdb's listing. The rearrangement uses TRBV11-3 and TRBJ2-2. Germline V gene sequence: CDR1 SGHNT, CDR2 YENEEA. With termini counted, the CDR3 has 13 amino acids. The CDR3 sequence is CASSFGPGGELFF.

V is TRBV13 and J is TRBJ1-1; D is ambiguous. The V and J ends lost 5 bases and 1 base respectively, with 17 bases between them. CDR1 is PRHDT and CDR2 is FYEKMQ in the germline V gene (reference sequence). The CDR3 length is 16 residues. The DNA for the CDR3 is TGTGCCAGCAGCCCAGTCGCGGGGTGGGGGAACACTGAAGCTTTCTTT. Translating it yields CASSPVAGWGNTEAFF. Using reference TRBV13 and TRBJ1-1 for the parts outside the CDR3, the full variable domain is AAGVIQSPRHLIKEKRETATLKCYPIPRHDTVYWYQQGPGQDPQFLISFYEKMQSDKGSIPDRFSAQQFSDYHSELNMSSLELGDSALYFCASSPVAGWGNTEAFFGQGTRLTVV.

The rearrangement links TRBV7-3 to TRBJ2-5; 7 bases agree with TRBD1. This CDR3 is built from 15 residues. V was pared by 5 bases and J by 3 bases, with 9 bases of the junction left unmatched. Germline CDR1 and CDR2: SGHTA and FQGTGA. CDR3: CASSPSIDREETQYF. CDR3 coding DNA: TGTGCCAGCAGCCCAAGCATTGACAGGGAAGAGACCCAGTACTTC.

The chain combines TRBV29-1 with TRBJ2-1, with 7 positions matching TRBD2. This CDR3 spans 16 amino acids. CDR1 and CDR2 from the germline V gene are SQVTM and ANQGSEA. With 6 bases clipped from V and 8 bases from J, the junction kept 19 bases outside the gene matches. CDR3 nucleotides: TGCAGCGTCCGAGGGGTCGGGGGAACCGCGGGGGATGAGCAGTTCTTC. As protein: CSVRGVGGTAGDEQFF.

The sample holds one count of this clone. V and J are TRBV23-1 and TRBJ2-7, with TRBD2 matching 10 bases. TRBV23-1 falls under the ORF class, with uncertain function. This CDR3 is 16 amino acids long. With 0 bases clipped from V and 4 bases from J, the junction kept 6 bases outside the gene matches. In DNA, the CDR3 is TGCGCCAGCAGTCAATCTCTCGGACTAGCGGAATACGAGCAGTACTTC. Translating gives CASSQSLGLAEYEQYF.

The gene calls are TRBV1 and TRBJ2-1; the tabulated D call, TRBD2, remains unverified against the DNA. TRBV1 is an annotated pseudogene. CDR3 length: 15 amino acids. CDR3 in DNA: TGCACCAGCAGCCGTGGGGAGAGCTCCTACAATGAGCAGTTCTTC. This codes for CTSSRGESSYNEQFF.

The table lists this clone with a count of one. The chain has TRBV5-8 and TRBJ2-3; TRBD1 aligns across 7 bases. The CDR3 consists of 15 residues. Germline-derived CDR1 and CDR2 are SGHTS and YDEGEE. J lost 0 bases, V lost 2 bases, and 3 bases had no gene match. CDR3 region: CASSLNRGSTDTQYF. The CDR3 nucleotides are TGTGCCAGCAGCTTAAACAGGGGTAGCACAGATACGCAGTATTTT.

V usage is TRBV29-1 and J usage is TRBJ1-1; D may be TRBD1 (6 bases). This CDR3 comprises 16 residues. With 5 bases removed from V and 5 bases from J, the gap between germline ends came to 24 bases. Looked up from germline, CDR1 is SQVTM and CDR2 is ANQGSEA. This chain's CDR3 is CSVKLRGRGADTEAFF. The CDR3, as DNA: TGCAGCGTTAAGCTGAGGGGGAGGGGGGCGGATACTGAAGCTTTCTTT.

The CDR3 loop reads CASSETGPRGTDTQYF. The CDR3 nucleotides are TGTGCCAGCAGTGAAACCGGGCCCCGAGGGACAGATACGCAGTATTTT. The V and J genes are TRBV6-1 and TRBJ2-3, with D maybe TRBD2 (5 bases). V lost 2 bases and J lost 3, with 15 bases in between. This CDR3 spans 16 amino acids. Germline assignment: CDR1 MNHNS and CDR2 SASEGT.

V usage is TRBV5-5 and J usage is TRBJ1-4; D gene ambiguous. V was clipped by 4 bases and J by 0 bases, with 13 bases between them. Germline lookup yields CDR1 SGHKS and CDR2 YYEKEE (reference sequence). This CDR3 region has 16 residues. The CDR3 sequence: CASSAHGRPTNEKLFF. CDR3 DNA: TGTGCCAGCAGCGCCCACGGCAGGCCAACTAATGAAAAACTGTTTTTT.

The genes are TRBV9 and TRBJ1-3, with a possible D match to TRBD1 (5 bases). Looked up from germline, CDR1 is SGDLS and CDR2 is YYNGEE. The CDR3 loop spans 16 amino acids. V was cut by 1 base and J by 2 bases, with 13 bases left in between. The CDR3 loop is CASSVFEGRAGNTIYF. Here the CDR3 DNA reads TGTGCCAGCAGCGTATTCGAGGGGCGAGCTGGAAACACCATATATTTT.

The chain carries TRBV4-1 and TRBJ2-5; the match to TRBD1 covers 12 bases. V trimming: 4 bases; J trimming: 5 bases; junction bases outside the gene matches: 8. The germline V gene encodes CDR1 MGHRA and CDR2 YSYEKL. The CDR3 is 16 residues long. CDR3 amino acids: CASSLAGTGGRETQYF. The CDR3 region has the DNA TGCGCCAGCAGCCTAGCCGGGACAGGGGGCAGGGAGACCCAGTACTTC.

The chain has TRBV27 and TRBJ1-5, with 8 bases aligning to TRBD1. The germline gives CDR1 MNHEY, CDR2 SMNVEV (reference sequence). The CDR3 totals 13 residues. V gave up 6 bases and J gave up 7 bases; unmatched junction bases: 5. Written as DNA, the CDR3 is TGTGCCAGCAGACCTCGACAGGGGCAGCCCCAGCATTTT. Its protein is CASRPRQGQPQHF.

The chain combines TRBV2 with TRBJ1-1; D gene unclear. Germline V CDR1 and CDR2: SNHLY, FYNNEI. Trimming took off 3 bases at V and 3 bases at J, with 11 bases between the two ends. The CDR3 spans 14 residues. The CDR3 DNA sequence: TGTGCCAGCAGTGATCCGGCTTTGGACACTGAAGCTTTCTTT. It translates to CASSDPALDTEAFF. The full variable domain, in which reference TRBV2 and TRBJ1-1 provide the parts outside the CDR3, is EPEVTQTPSHQVTQMGQEVILRCVPISNHLYFYWYRQILGQKVEFLVSFYNNEISEKSEIFDDQFSVERPDGSNFTLKIRSTKLEDSAMYFCASSDPALDTEAFFGQGTRLTVV.

The chain uses TRBV6-5 and TRBJ1-6; TRBD1 aligns across 7 bases. Germline-derived CDR1 and CDR2 are MNHEY and SVGAGI. V gave up 2 bases and J gave up 6 bases; unmatched junction bases: 7. The CDR3 runs to 16 residues. CDR3 nucleotides: TGTGCCAGCAGTTACACCCCGACAGGGTTTAATTCACCCCTCCACTTT. Amino acid sequence: CASSYTPTGFNSPLHF.

The chain carries TRBV7-2 and TRBJ2-3; unclear D gene. The ends were cut back, 5 bases at V and 4 bases at J, with 13 bases in the middle. The length of the CDR3 is 14 residues. Germline-derived CDR1 and CDR2 are SGHTA and FQGNSA. The CDR3 sequence: CASSTGYGPDTQYF. The CDR3 coding sequence is TGTGCCAGCAGCACTGGATACGGACCAGATACGCAGTATTTT.

The genes are TRBV11-2 and TRBJ2-7, with a tentative D call TRBD1 (5 bases). Trimming cost V 6 bases and J 4 bases, with 10 bases left between them. Germline-derived CDR1 and CDR2 are SGHAT and FQNNGV. CDR3 length: 12 residues. Here the CDR3 reads CASRTDSYEQYF. The DNA for the CDR3 is TGTGCCAGCAGGACAGATAGTTACGAGCAGTACTTC.

The chain carries TRBV21-1 and TRBJ2-1; the table's D gene call, TRBD1, was not cross checked with the DNA. TRBV21-1 is designated a pseudogene. This CDR3 is 19 amino acids long. The CDR3 loop reads CASTSPRDRALTHYNEQFF. The CDR3 nucleotides are TGTGCCAGCACCTCGCCCCGGGACAGGGCCCTTACCCACTACAATGAGCAGTTCTTC.

The chain employs TRBV20-1 and TRBJ2-5; D uncertain. V was cut by 4 bases and J by 4 bases, with 7 bases left in between. The CDR3 covers 11 residues. Germline assignment: CDR1 DFQATT and CDR2 SNEGSKA (reference sequence). Written as DNA, the CDR3 is TGCAGTGCTACGACTCTAGAGACCCAGTACTTC. Translated, it gives CSATTLETQYF.